This is a list of T cell receptor beta chains from one sample in a study of cytomegalovirus exposure and HLA in healthy donors. Data came from immunoSEQ multiplex PCR; TCRdb stores just in-frame clones and leaves some out. The data contain nearly 200,000 clones, about 77% of them singletons. Sequencing was done on a sample of PBMCs. All receptors come from a woman between 25 and 40 years old in good health and CMV-seropositive. Each CDR3 is given with its conserved first and last residue. D genes are given only for firm matches. The size field is filled for only some rows; it gives once, few, many or a size class.

TRBJ1-2 | once | - | TRBV19 | CASSMFGQITYGYTF | TGTGCCAGTAGTATGTTTGGGCAGATCACCTATGGCTACACCTTC
TRBJ2-5 | - | TRBD2 | TRBV27 | CASSPVWSGRETQYF | TGTGCCAGCAGTCCGGTCTGGAGCGGGAGAGAGACCCAGTACTTC
TRBJ1-5 | few | - | TRBV2 | CASSGEVQPQHF | TGTGCCAGCAGTGGGGAGGTCCAGCCCCAGCATTTT
TRBJ1-5 | - | - | TRBV7-2 | CASSPNRVSQPQHF | TGTGCCAGCAGCCCAAACAGGGTTTCTCAGCCCCAGCATTTT
TRBJ1-1 | - | - | TRBV10-3 | CAISESGQYTEAFF | TGTGCCATCAGTGAGTCGGGCCAGTACACTGAAGCTTTCTTT
TRBJ1-1 | - | - | TRBV6-5 | CASKFMGDTEAFF | TGTGCCAGCAAGTTTATGGGCGACACTGAAGCTTTCTTT
TRBJ1-2 | few | TRBD1 | TRBV6-6 | CASRLGGADYGYTF | TGTGCCAGCAGGTTAGGGGGCGCTGACTATGGCTACACCTTC
TRBJ1-1 | - | - | TRBV5-4 | CASSLALAGGTEAFF | TGTGCCAGCAGCTTGGCTCTTGCCGGGGGCACTGAAGCTTTCTTT
TRBJ2-5 | - | - | TRBV5-1 | CASTPSGSDPETQYF | TGCGCCAGCACCCCCTCGGGGTCGGACCCCGAGACCCAGTACTTC
TRBJ1-2 | - | - | TRBV7-2 | CASSPRGIFYGYTF | TGTGCCAGCAGCCCCCGAGGGATTTTCTATGGCTACACCTTC
TRBJ2-7 | few | TRBD2 | TRBV5-4 | CASSSTSGLHYEQYF | TGTGCCAGCAGCTCGACTAGCGGGCTACACTACGAGCAGTACTTC
TRBJ2-1 | once | - | TRBV11-3 | CASSRLLGSDEQFF | TGTGCCAGCAGCCGTCTTCTCGGGTCGGATGAGCAGTTCTTC
TRBJ2-5 | - | - | TRBV5-1 | CASSLLSSVKETQYF | TGCGCCAGCAGCCTCCTGTCTAGCGTTAAAGAGACCCAGTACTTC
TRBJ1-5 | - | - | TRBV10-3 | CAISELRAAGSNQPQHF | TGTGCCATCAGTGAGCTGAGAGCCGCAGGTAGCAATCAGCCCCAGCATTTT
TRBJ1-4 | once | - | TRBV7-9 | CASRAGQREKLFF | TGTGCCAGCAGAGCGGGACAACGTGAAAAACTGTTTTTT
TRBJ1-5 | - | TRBD1 | TRBV10-3 | CAIGQGNWEPQHF | TGTGCCATCGGACAGGGGAATTGGGAGCCCCAGCATTTT
TRBJ2-2 | - | TRBD2 | TRBV5-1 | CASSSPSTSGSMLGELFF | TGCGCCAGCAGCTCGCCCTCCACTAGCGGGAGTATGCTAGGGGAGCTGTTTTTT
TRBJ2-5 | - | - | TRBV30 | CAWSVQRGGTQYF | TGTGCCTGGAGTGTACAAAGGGGAGGGACCCAGTACTTC